The rows below give T cell receptor beta chains drawn from one sample of a study of blood T cell repertoires in COVID-19. The repertoire was sequenced with immunoSEQ multiplex PCR; TCRdb's copy has only in-frame clones and lacks some. Found here are 200,000 to 300,000 clones, 85% to 90% of them singletons; the top ten hold about 1%. Sequencing was performed on peripheral blood. These receptors were taken from a woman aged 40 to 50 who had recovered from COVID-19. Both conserved end residues are part of each CDR3. D genes are given only for firm matches. Size is omitted from some rows. Given values are once, few, many or a class for expanded clones.

v_call	d_call	j_call	clone_size	cdr3_aa	cdr3_nt
TRBV4-1	TRBD1	TRBJ2-2	-	CASSRRGQTNTGELFF	TGCGCCAGCAGCCGCAGGGGGCAGACGAACACCGGGGAGCTGTTTTTT
TRBV7-9	TRBD1	TRBJ2-5	-	CASSPPGQGGDQETQYF	TGTGCCAGCAGCCCCCCGGGACAGGGCGGAGACCAAGAGACCCAGTACTTC
TRBV6-1	-	TRBJ1-6	once	CASSEHPRDSPLHF	TGTGCCAGCAGTGAGCACCCCCGGGATTCACCCCTCCACTTT
TRBV6-5	TRBD1	TRBJ1-3	-	CASSQTGAWGNTIYF	TGTGCCAGCAGCCAAACAGGGGCATGGGGAAACACCATATATTTT
TRBV6-2/TRBV6-3	TRBD1	TRBJ2-3	-	CASSYGRGRPDTQYF	TGTGCCAGCAGTTATGGCAGGGGGCGCCCAGATACGCAGTATTTT
TRBV5-4	-	TRBJ2-2	-	CASSLGASRNTGELFF	TGTGCCAGCAGCTTGGGGGCTAGCAGGAACACCGGGGAGCTGTTTTTT
TRBV5-1	TRBD1	TRBJ2-3	-	CASSPRQGMATDTQYF	TGCGCCAGCAGCCCCCGACAGGGGATGGCCACAGATACGCAGTATTTT
TRBV19	TRBD1	TRBJ2-3	-	CASSPQGADTQYF	TGTGCCAGTAGTCCCCAGGGGGCAGATACGCAGTATTTT
TRBV6-1	TRBD1	TRBJ1-4	few	CASSEGQGAEKLFF	TGTGCCAGCAGTGAAGGACAGGGGGCTGAAAAACTGTTTTTT
TRBV23-1	TRBD2	TRBJ2-2	-	CASSPSSGLAGAAPRCPNTGELFF	TGCGCCAGCAGTCCCAGCAGTGGGCTAGCGGGAGCGGCCCCTCGGTGCCCGAACACCGGGGAGCTGTTTTTT
TRBV12-3/TRBV12-4	-	TRBJ1-1	many	CASTSDSYTEAFF	TGTGCCAGCACCTCGGACAGCTACACTGAAGCTTTCTTT
TRBV9	TRBD1	TRBJ2-5	-	CASSSGTGGETQYF	TGTGCCAGCAGCTCCGGGACAGGGGGAGAGACCCAGTACTTC
TRBV27	-	TRBJ2-3	-	CATPPLVGDTQYF	TGTGCCACCCCCCCCCTGGTCGGAGATACGCAGTATTTT
TRBV27	-	TRBJ2-3	once	CASSLLARGADTQYF	TGTGCCAGCAGTTTACTCGCGCGAGGAGCAGATACGCAGTATTTT
TRBV2	TRBD2	TRBJ2-2	-	CASGQAGGAGELFF	TGTGCCAGCGGACAAGCGGGAGGGGCCGGGGAGCTGTTTTTT
TRBV4-1	TRBD1	TRBJ1-4	-	CASRRTWDRGATGEKLFF	TGCGCCAGCAGGCGCACGTGGGACAGGGGGGCCACGGGGGAAAAACTGTTTTTT
TRBV25-1	-	TRBJ1-6	-	CASSEWEGSSYNSPLHF	TGTGCCAGCAGTGAATGGGAGGGGAGCTCCTATAATTCACCCCTCCACTTT
TRBV10-1	-	TRBJ2-3	-	CASSTGGPGDTQYF	TGCGCCAGCAGCACCGGAGGGCCTGGAGATACGCAGTATTTT
TRBV30	-	TRBJ2-3	once	CAWSVGTHTQYF	TGTGCCTGGAGTGTTGGGACACATACGCAGTATTTT
TRBV6-6	-	TRBJ2-4	-	CASSNPGGLKNIQYF	TGTGCCAGCAGCAACCCAGGGGGGCTTAAAAACATTCAGTACTTC
TRBV5-1	-	TRBJ2-7	once	CASSWEVGGLSYEQYF	TGCGCCAGCAGCTGGGAGGTGGGAGGCCTCTCCTACGAGCAGTACTTC
TRBV9	TRBD1	TRBJ2-7	-	CASSVDPAGGPLGEQYF	TGTGCCAGCAGCGTAGACCCGGCAGGGGGTCCCCTAGGGGAGCAGTACTTC
TRBV11-2	-	TRBJ2-1	-	CASSLDRTGEQFF	TGTGCCAGCAGCTTAGACCGGACTGGTGAGCAGTTCTTC
TRBV12-5	TRBD2	TRBJ2-5	-	CASAHGGLAGGQETQYF	TGTGCTAGTGCTCACGGGGGACTAGCGGGGGGCCAAGAGACCCAGTACTTC
TRBV7-2	TRBD2	TRBJ2-1	-	CASSPPGTSGNNEQFF	TGTGCCAGCAGCCCCCCCGGGACTAGCGGGAACAATGAGCAGTTCTTC
TRBV7-2	-	TRBJ2-1	-	CASSLGSYNEQFF	TGTGCCAGCAGCTTAGGGAGCTACAATGAGCAGTTCTTC
TRBV6-2/TRBV6-3	-	TRBJ2-7	-	CASSYPRLRSYEQYF	TGTGCCAGCAGTTATCCCCGACTAAGGTCCTACGAGCAGTACTTC
TRBV2	TRBD1	TRBJ1-2	-	CASGDRGSGGYTF	TGTGCCAGCGGAGACAGGGGAAGTGGTGGCTACACCTTC
TRBV6-5	-	TRBJ2-5	once	CASTPSAGWGETQYF	TGTGCCAGCACCCCCTCTGCGGGATGGGGGGAGACCCAGTACTTC
TRBV3-1/TRBV3-2	TRBD2	TRBJ2-7	-	CASSLAGDYEQYF	TGTGCCAGCAGCCTAGCGGGAGACTACGAGCAGTACTTC
TRBV10-3	-	TRBJ1-5	-	CAISESRGDQPQHF	TGTGCCATCAGTGAGTCTCGGGGGGATCAGCCCCAGCATTTT
TRBV3-1/TRBV3-2	-	TRBJ2-5	many	CASSHLGAQETQYF	TGTGCCAGCAGCCATTTGGGGGCCCAAGAGACCCAGTACTTC
TRBV11-3	TRBD2	TRBJ2-2	-	CASSPLAGQTNTGELFF	TGTGCCAGCAGCCCACTAGCGGGGCAAACGAACACCGGGGAGCTGTTTTTT
TRBV12-3/TRBV12-4	-	TRBJ1-2	-	CASSLGGGQGYTF	TGTGCCAGCAGTTTAGGCGGGGGGCAGGGCTACACCTTC
TRBV6-1	-	TRBJ1-2	-	CASSEGWTNYGYTF	TGTGCCAGCAGTGAGGGGTGGACAAACTATGGCTACACCTTC
TRBV30	-	TRBJ1-1	-	CAWSVWGTRTEAFF	TGTGCCTGGAGTGTATGGGGGACACGCACTGAAGCTTTCTTT
TRBV30	TRBD1	TRBJ1-2	-	CASASGQGARGYTF	TGTGCCAGTGCCAGCGGACAGGGGGCGCGGGGCTACACCTTC
TRBV2	TRBD1	TRBJ1-2	-	CASSRGGPGQGYGYTF	TGTGCCAGCAGCCGGGGGGGACCGGGACAGGGATATGGCTACACCTTC
TRBV2	-	TRBJ1-5	-	CASSENPLSPQHF	TGTGCCAGCAGTGAGAATCCCCTAAGTCCCCAGCATTTT
TRBV11-2	-	TRBJ1-2	-	CASSLLAGRLDGYTF	TGTGCCAGCAGCTTACTGGCAGGGCGTTTAGATGGCTACACCTTC
TRBV27	-	TRBJ2-1	-	CASSLSGAHEQFF	TGTGCCAGCAGTTTATCGGGGGCCCATGAGCAGTTCTTC
TRBV30	-	TRBJ2-7	-	CAWSPLGQGSHEQYF	TGTGCCTGGAGCCCCTTGGGGCAGGGCTCCCACGAGCAGTACTTC
TRBV6-5	TRBD1	TRBJ2-7	-	CASTKRDRGDEQYF	TGTGCCAGCACCAAACGGGACAGGGGCGACGAGCAGTACTTC
TRBV2	TRBD1	TRBJ1-4	-	CASSVGQGNEKLFF	TGTGCCAGCAGTGTCGGACAGGGCAATGAAAAACTGTTTTTT
TRBV7-2	-	TRBJ1-5	-	CASSPPGGAGEPQHF	TGTGCCAGCAGCCCCCCCGGGGGGGCTGGGGAGCCCCAGCATTTT
TRBV30	-	TRBJ2-2	-	CAWSVWGGINTGELFF	TGTGCCTGGAGTGTATGGGGCGGGATAAACACCGGGGAGCTGTTTTTT
TRBV9	TRBD1	TRBJ1-2	-	CASSVGSGQGAYGYTF	TGTGCCAGCAGCGTAGGCTCGGGACAGGGGGCATATGGCTACACCTTC
TRBV7-3	TRBD1	TRBJ1-2	-	CASSPQGQAYGYTF	TGTGCCAGCAGCCCCCAGGGACAGGCCTATGGCTACACCTTC
TRBV7-3	-	TRBJ2-3	-	CASSLRGSGATDTQYF	TGTGCCAGCAGCTTAAGGGGTAGCGGAGCCACAGATACGCAGTATTTT
TRBV3-1/TRBV3-2	TRBD2	TRBJ2-1	-	CASSQDFGGRAGYNEQFF	TGTGCCAGCAGCCAAGATTTTGGCGGGAGGGCCGGTTACAATGAGCAGTTCTTC
TRBV11-3	TRBD2	TRBJ2-1	-	CASSPGRAVSEQFF	TGTGCCAGCAGCCCTGGGAGGGCGGTATCTGAGCAGTTCTTC
TRBV7-9	TRBD2	TRBJ2-1	-	CASSPWGGEQFF	TGTGCCAGCAGCCCGTGGGGGGGTGAGCAGTTCTTC
TRBV5-1	-	TRBJ1-2	-	CASSTQGSGYTF	TGCGCCAGCAGCACCCAGGGGAGTGGCTACACCTTC
TRBV9	-	TRBJ2-7	-	CASSVGGELGEQYF	TGTGCCAGCAGCGTAGGGGGGGAGTTGGGCGAGCAGTACTTC
TRBV10-2	-	TRBJ1-1	-	CASSGARGIEAFF	TGCGCCAGCAGTGGGGCCCGGGGGATTGAAGCTTTCTTT